The 24 T cell receptor beta chains given below trace back to one sample, sequenced in a study of regulatory T cells in long-lasting Graves disease. Time point noted: persistent/refractory GD, antithyroid drugs over 5 years with positive TRAb. Preparation of the TCR library used RNA extracted from PBMCs. Investigators prepared the TCR beta libraries by applying iRepertoire HTBI primers and Arm-PCR of CDR3 regions. TCRdb redid the calling of the multiplex PCR reads with MiXCR, one entry per CDR3 protein. Of 650,000 to 700,000 distinct CDR3 sequences listed, approximately 31% are singletons. The sequencing used peripheral blood mononuclear cells (PBMCs), collected when the disease was refractory, from a patient treated with antithyroid drugs. These receptor sequences come from a female donor with Graves disease.

This clonotype was recorded once. The chain carries TRBV5-6 and TRBJ1-2, with 9 bases fitting TRBD1. Trimming removed 4 bases from V and 7 bases from J; junction bases left unmatched: 8. The CDR3 is 14 amino acids. CDR1 and CDR2 (germline): SGHDT, YYEEEE. CDR3 amino acids: CASSQYRGLGGYTF. CDR3 nucleotides: TGTGCCAGCAGCCAATACAGGGGGCTGGGTGGCTACACCTTC.

On this clonotype itself: Lacking the conserved final phenylalanine or tryptophan, this CDR3 likely reflects a read error. The V call is TRBV29-1, the J call TRBJ1-2; D remains unclear. The CDR3 totals 14 residues. The germline V gene encodes CDR1 SQVTM and CDR2 ANQGSEA. Deletions cut 0 bases from V and 2 bases from J, with 10 bases between. DNA of the CDR3: TGCAGCGTTGAAGATCCACGGATGAACTATGGCTACACCCTC. Amino acids: CSVEDPRMNYGYTL.

This clonotype was recorded a few times. The rearrangement links TRBV18 to TRBJ1-4; a weak D match, TRBD1 (6 bases). Trimming stripped 2 bases from V and 6 bases from J, with 19 bases between. Germline lookup yields CDR1 KGHSH and CDR2 LQKENI. This CDR3 contains 17 residues. As DNA, the CDR3 is TGTGCCAGCTCACCAGCGGGACACGCTATAGTGGATGAAAAACTGTTTTTT. Amino acids: CASSPAGHAIVDEKLFF.

This clonotype was counted ten times or more. J is TRBJ2-5 and V is TRBV11-2; D remains ambiguous. The germline gives CDR1 SGHAT, CDR2 FQNNGV. The CDR3 loop spans 17 amino acids. V was trimmed by 5 bases and J by 0 bases, leaving 19 bases between them. CDR3 sequence: CASSRLVANPYQETQYF. As DNA, the CDR3 is TGTGCCAGCAGCCGTTTAGTCGCGAATCCGTACCAAGAGACCCAGTACTTC.

This clonotype has a count of ten or more. The chain recombines TRBV6-5 with TRBJ1-5; TRBD1 might be the D (5 bases). V was cut by 3 bases and J by 2 bases, with 8 bases left in between. The CDR3 extends over 14 amino acids. CDR1 and CDR2 (germline): MNHEY, SVGAGI. CDR3 nucleotide sequence: TGTGCCAGCAGTTATGGGGGAGGCAATCAGCCCCAGCATTTT. Encoded protein: CASSYGGGNQPQHF.

This clonotype was detected ten times or more. J is TRBJ2-5 and V is TRBV2; D not certain. CDR1 and CDR2 (germline): SNHLY, FYNNEI. The CDR3 contains 15 residues. Deletions cut 2 bases from V and 7 bases from J, with 17 bases between. The chain's CDR3 is CASSERWQVEGTQYF. In DNA form, the CDR3 reads TGTGCCAGCAGTGAAAGGTGGCAGGTCGAAGGGACCCAGTACTTC.

This clonotype came up many times. V usage is TRBV18 and J usage is TRBJ2-7; D may be TRBD2 (6 bases). V lost 2 bases, J lost 4 bases, and 9 bases lay in between. CDR1 is KGHSH, CDR2 LQKENI, per germline. The CDR3 runs to 13 residues. CDR3 nucleotide sequence: TGTGCCAGCTCACCAGAACGGGGGTACGAGCAGTACTTC. It specifies CASSPERGYEQYF.

With regard to this clonotype: No conserved phenylalanine or tryptophan is present at the end of the CDR3, so a read error is the likely explanation. This chain uses TRBV28 with TRBJ2-7, with 10 bases fitting TRBD2. Germline V gene lookup returns CDR1 MDHEN and CDR2 SYDVKM. The CDR3 runs 16 residues. After removal of 6 bases from V and 0 bases from J, the junction contained 8 bases not matched to a gene. CDR3 in DNA: TGTGCCAGCAGCCGGGGTGCTAGCGGGAGCTCCTACGAGCAGTACCTC. This gives the protein CASSRGASGSSYEQYL.

The rearrangement joins TRBV12-3 or TRBV12-4 to TRBJ2-7; 9 bases are shared with TRBD1. The CDR3 has 13 residues. V shed 4 bases and J 6 bases; nucleotides not matched to a gene: 4. CDR3 in amino acids: CASSWTGALEQYF. The CDR3 nucleotides are TGTGCCAGCAGTTGGACAGGGGCCCTCGAGCAGTACTTC.

The chain has TRBV6-2 or TRBV6-3 and TRBJ1-4; D remains ambiguous. V lost 4 bases and J lost 2, with 14 bases in between. There are 16 residues in the CDR3. Germline V gene sequence: CDR1 MNHEY, CDR2 SVGEGT. The CDR3, as DNA: TGTGCCAGCAGTTCGCCGACCTCTGTCACTAATGAAAAACTGTTTTTT. Encoded protein: CASSSPTSVTNEKLFF.

The J gene is TRBJ1-1, the V gene TRBV28; TRBD1 agrees at 11 bases. Trimming took 5 bases from V and 8 from J; bases not matched to a gene: 4. The germline gives CDR1 MDHEN, CDR2 SYDVKM. The CDR3 has 13 residues. The CDR3 spells CASSTGQGAEAFF. The DNA of the CDR3 is TGTGCCAGCAGTACCGGACAGGGGGCCGAAGCTTTCTTT.

The V gene is TRBV7-3, the J gene TRBJ2-4; 7 bases match TRBD2. Germline CDR1 is SGHTA and CDR2 is FQGTGA. This CDR3 region has 16 residues. Unmatched junction bases numbered 13, after V lost 6 bases and J lost 5 bases. Written as DNA, the CDR3 is TGTGCCAGCAGTTCATCTTCCGCGGGAGTTGAAAACATTCAGTACTTC. Its protein product is CASSSSSAGVENIQYF.

The chain uses TRBV20-1 and TRBJ1-3; D is perhaps TRBD1 (5 bases). Germline V gene data show CDR1 as DFQATT and CDR2 as SNEGSKA (reference sequence). Trimming shortened V by 1 base and J by 4 bases, and 8 bases separated the two germline ends. The CDR3 is 13 amino acids. CDR3 amino acids: CSARGQSGNTIYF. The CDR3, as DNA: TGCAGTGCTAGAGGACAGTCCGGAAACACCATATATTTT.

This chain uses TRBV6-1 with TRBJ2-7; the D gene is possibly TRBD1 (5 bases). The germline gives CDR1 MNHNS, CDR2 SASEGT. The CDR3 is 14 amino acids. Trimming took off 3 bases at V and 6 bases at J, with 15 bases between the two ends. CDR3 protein: CASSDLAGIGEQYF. In DNA, the CDR3 is TGTGCCAGCAGTGATCTGGCAGGGATCGGCGAGCAGTACTTC.

This clonotype has only a few counts. The chain employs TRBV12-3 or TRBV12-4 and TRBJ2-5; D ambiguous. CDR3 length: 14 amino acids. The V and J ends lost 5 bases and 3 bases respectively, with 13 bases between them. The CDR3 here is CASSPYGSEETQYF. The CDR3 bases are TGTGCCAGCAGTCCCTATGGGTCAGAAGAGACCCAGTACTTC.

This clonotype was counted at least ten times. This rearrangement joins TRBV29-1 to TRBJ1-1; perhaps TRBD1 as D (5 bases). Trimming took 3 bases from V and 4 from J, leaving 12 bases between them. Germline CDR1 SQVTM, CDR2 ANQGSEA. This CDR3 comprises 13 residues. CDR3 residues: CSVDSGGTTEAFF. DNA of the CDR3: TGCAGCGTTGATAGTGGAGGGACCACTGAAGCTTTCTTT.

This clonotype has a count of ten or more. The chain uses TRBV6-1 and TRBJ1-2, with D perhaps matching TRBD1 (5 bases). Per germline, CDR1 MNHNS and CDR2 SASEGT. The CDR3 is 13 amino acids. V lost 2 bases and J 4 bases, leaving 8 bases between the germline ends. The CDR3 bases are TGTGCCAGCAGTGAAATAGGGGCCTATGGCTACACCTTC. This encodes CASSEIGAYGYTF.

Only a few counts were recorded for this clonotype. The rearrangement links TRBV10-3 to TRBJ1-2; D not certain. The ends were cut back, 7 bases at V and 2 bases at J, with 14 bases in the middle. The CDR3 length is 14 residues. Germline assignment: CDR1 ENHRY and CDR2 SYGVKD. CDR3 region: CAINSGIANYGYTF. The CDR3 bases are TGTGCCATCAACTCAGGAATCGCGAACTATGGCTACACCTTC.

This clonotype occurred once. The chain employs TRBV2 and TRBJ2-5, with D tentatively TRBD1 (5 bases). The germline V gene encodes CDR1 SNHLY and CDR2 FYNNEI. V was cut by 7 bases and J by 1 base, with 13 bases left in between. The CDR3 has 14 amino acids. The CDR3 region is CASKGSRAQETQYF. CDR3 sequence (DNA): TGTGCCAGCAAAGGATCCAGGGCCCAAGAGACCCAGTACTTC.

This clonotype has a handful of counts. This chain uses TRBV19 with TRBJ2-2, with TRBD1 matching 11 bases. The junction had 6 bases not matched to a gene; V was cut back by 5 bases and J by 4 bases. This CDR3 has 16 amino acids. Per the germline V gene, CDR1 is LNHDA and CDR2 is SQIVND (reference sequence). In DNA, the CDR3 is TGTGCCAGTAGTGGAGGGGGGACAGGGGGCACCGGGGAGCTGTTTTTT. It is translated as CASSGGGTGGTGELFF.

This clonotype was recorded a few times. The J gene is TRBJ2-2, the V gene TRBV19; D is perhaps TRBD1 (5 bases). The CDR3 is 15 amino acids. The germline V and J ends were trimmed by 5 bases and 2 bases, with 12 bases remaining between them. The V gene's germline CDR1 is LNHDA and CDR2 SQIVND (reference sequence). The CDR3 spells CASSLGRVNTGELFF. The CDR3 DNA is TGTGCCAGTAGTCTCGGCAGGGTAAACACCGGGGAGCTGTTTTTT. The variable domain in full, completed from reference TRBV19 and TRBJ2-2, reads DGGITQSPKYLFRKEGQNVTLSCEQNLNHDAMYWYRQDPGQGLRLIYYSQIVNDFQKGDIAEGYSVSREKKESFPLTVTSAQKNPTAFYLCASSLGRVNTGELFFGEGSRLTVL.

This clonotype was observed at least ten times. V gene TRBV12-3 or TRBV12-4 combines with J gene TRBJ1-1, with D possibly being TRBD1 (5 bases). The CDR3 extends over 13 amino acids. Trimming took off 6 bases at V and 4 bases at J, with 12 bases between the two ends. The CDR3 is CASSLKRGTEAFF. The DNA for the CDR3 is TGTGCCAGCAGCTTAAAAAGGGGCACTGAAGCTTTCTTT.

As regards this clonotype: A much larger clone is a single base away; this may be a read error. The J gene is TRBJ1-3, the V gene TRBV28, with a tentative D call TRBD1 (5 bases). The germline V gene has CDR1 MDHEN and CDR2 SYDVKM. This CDR3 region has 15 residues. The CDR3 nucleotides read TGTGCCAACAGTTTACGGGGGAGCTCTGGAAACACCATATATTTT. It translates to CANSLRGSSGNTIYF.

This clonotype has just one count. This may be a read error: a much more frequent sequence differs by one nucleotide. This chain uses TRBV28 with TRBJ1-5; D is possibly TRBD1 (6 bases). The CDR3 has 14 amino acids. Germline lookup yields CDR1 MDHEN and CDR2 SYDVKM. CDR3 DNA: TGTGCCTGCAGGGACACTTATAGCAATCAGCCCCAGCATTTT. This translates into CACRDTYSNQPQHF.